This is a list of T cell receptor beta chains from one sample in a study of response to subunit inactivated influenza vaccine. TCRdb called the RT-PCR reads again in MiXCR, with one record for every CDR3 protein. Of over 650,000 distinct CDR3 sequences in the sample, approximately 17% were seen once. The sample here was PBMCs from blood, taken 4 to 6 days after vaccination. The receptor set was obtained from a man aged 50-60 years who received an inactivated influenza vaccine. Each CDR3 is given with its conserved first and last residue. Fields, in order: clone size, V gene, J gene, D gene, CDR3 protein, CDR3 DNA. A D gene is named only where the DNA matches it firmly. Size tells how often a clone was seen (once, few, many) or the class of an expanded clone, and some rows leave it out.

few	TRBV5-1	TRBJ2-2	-	CASSLIPPPTNTGELFF	TGCGCCAGCAGCTTGATTCCTCCACCTACGAACACCGGGGAGCTGTTTTTT
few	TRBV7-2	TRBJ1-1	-	CASSNTANTEAFF	TGTGCCAGCAGCAACACAGCGAACACTGAAGCTTTCTTT
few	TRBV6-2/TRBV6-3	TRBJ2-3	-	CASSYGYAGTPDTQYF	TGTGCCAGCAGTTACGGGTATGCGGGAACCCCAGATACGCAGTATTTT
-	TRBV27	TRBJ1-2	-	CASSLSRGRNYGYTF	TGTGCCAGCAGCCTATCCCGAGGGCGGAACTATGGCTACACCTTC
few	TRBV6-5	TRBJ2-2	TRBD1	CASSYSYRGTAGELFF	TGTGCCAGCAGTTACTCGTACAGGGGGACGGCCGGGGAGCTGTTTTTT
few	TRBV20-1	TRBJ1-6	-	CSARFGRNINSPLHF	TGCAGTGCTAGGTTTGGACGGAACATTAATTCACCCCTCCACTTT
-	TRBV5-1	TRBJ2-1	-	CASSLQTEYNEQFF	TGCGCCAGCAGCCTCCAGACAGAATACAATGAGCAGTTCTTC
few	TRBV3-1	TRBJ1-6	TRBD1	CASSHSGGNSPLHF	TGTGCCAGCAGCCACTCAGGGGGGAATTCACCCCTCCACTTT
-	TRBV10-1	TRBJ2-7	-	CASSDSATGPYEQYF	TGCGCCAGCAGTGATTCAGCGACGGGCCCCTACGAGCAGTACTTC
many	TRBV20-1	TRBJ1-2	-	CSYKFYGYTF	TGCAGTTACAAGTTCTATGGCTACACCTTC
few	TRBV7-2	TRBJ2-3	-	CASSYLLDTQYF	TGTGCCAGCAGCTATCTTCTAGATACGCAGTATTTT
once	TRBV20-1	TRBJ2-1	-	CSASLAVYNEQFF	TGCAGTGCTAGTTTGGCGGTCTACAATGAGCAGTTCTTC
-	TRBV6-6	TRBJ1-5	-	CASVGEPNQPQHF	TGTGCCAGCGTTGGGGAACCCAATCAGCCCCAGCATTTT
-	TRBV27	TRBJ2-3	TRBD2	CASSYLAGSDTQYF	TGTGCCAGCAGTTACCTAGCGGGATCAGATACGCAGTATTTT
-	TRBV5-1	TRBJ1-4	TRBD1	CASKRDSAPQKLFF	TGCGCCAGTAAACGGGACAGTGCTCCCCAAAAACTGTTTTTT
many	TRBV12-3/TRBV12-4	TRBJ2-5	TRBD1	CASSPMPGTGAQETQYF	TGTGCCAGCAGTCCCATGCCCGGGACAGGGGCACAAGAGACCCAGTACTTC
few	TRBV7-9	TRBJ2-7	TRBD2	CASSPRTSGIFYEQYF	TGTGCCAGCAGCCCTCGGACTAGCGGGATATTCTACGAGCAGTACTTC
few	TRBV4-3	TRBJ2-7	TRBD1	CASSQVLGQVAYEQYF	TGCGCCAGCAGCCAGGTCCTAGGACAGGTTGCCTACGAGCAGTACTTC
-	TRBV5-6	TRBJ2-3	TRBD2	CASSLVGREGTDTQYF	TGTGCCAGCAGCTTGGTGGGGAGGGAAGGCACAGATACGCAGTATTTT
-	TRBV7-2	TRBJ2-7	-	CASSIKTGVSYEQYF	TGTGCCAGCAGCATTAAGACGGGAGTCTCCTACGAGCAGTACTTC
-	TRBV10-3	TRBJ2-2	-	CAISRGTANTGELFF	TGTGCCATCAGCCGGGGGACGGCGAACACCGGGGAGCTGTTTTTT
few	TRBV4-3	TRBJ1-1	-	CASSQDRLGEAFF	TGCGCCAGCAGCCAAGATCGGCTGGGTGAAGCTTTCTTT
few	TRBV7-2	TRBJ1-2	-	CASRPGPYTF	TGTGCCAGCAGACCGGGACCCTACACCTTC
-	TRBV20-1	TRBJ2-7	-	CSARAGPSGLYEQYF	TGCAGTGCTAGAGCCGGGCCCAGCGGGCTCTACGAGCAGTACTTC
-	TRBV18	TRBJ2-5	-	CASLRGIQETQYF	TGTGCCAGCCTCCGGGGTATTCAAGAGACCCAGTACTTC
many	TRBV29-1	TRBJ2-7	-	CSVIPGLGDEQYF	TGCAGCGTTATCCCGGGACTTGGGGACGAGCAGTACTTC
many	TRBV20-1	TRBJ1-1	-	CSVRRDRAFF	TGCAGTGTCCGTCGGGACCGGGCTTTCTTT